This is a list of T cell receptor beta chains from one sample in a study of metastatic and nonmetastatic thyroid tumors. From the PCR reads, TCRdb re-called clones with MiXCR. This table holds approximately 25,000 clones, roughly 13% found once. Sequencing input: blood. The receptors stem from a female donor with papillary thyroid cancer or a benign thyroid nodule (not recorded which). Some clones in this sample may be carry-over from other donors' samples. Both conserved end residues are part of each CDR3. D genes are given only for firm matches. Clone size is not always given. Where it is, it says once, few, many or a class for expanded clones.

many	TRBD2	TRBV5-1	TRBJ2-3	CASSPRLAGPTDTQYF	TGCGCCAGCAGTCCCCGACTAGCGGGGCCCACAGATACGCAGTATTTT
NA	TRBD2	TRBV20-1	TRBJ2-7	CSATQTSGSHEQYF	TGCAGTGCTACTCAGACTAGCGGGAGCCACGAGCAGTACTTC
many	TRBD2	TRBV6-4	TRBJ2-3	CASSDSGGSADTQYF	TGTGCCAGCAGTGACTCGGGAGGGAGCGCAGATACGCAGTATTTT
many	TRBD1	TRBV24-1	TRBJ1-5	CATSFPGQNQPQHF	TGTGCCACCAGCTTCCCGGGACAGAATCAGCCCCAGCATTTT
many	NA	TRBV24-1	TRBJ2-5	CATSDASEETQYF	TGTGCCACCAGTGATGCATCCGAAGAGACCCAGTACTTC
many	TRBD1	TRBV6-1	TRBJ1-3	CASRETGGGYTIYF	TGTGCCAGCAGGGAAACAGGGGGAGGTTACACCATATATTTT
NA	NA	TRBV6-1	TRBJ1-1	CASTITQDTEAFF	TGTGCCAGCACCATTACTCAGGACACTGAAGCTTTCTTT
NA	TRBD2	TRBV5-1	TRBJ2-1	CASSPTGGRVNEQFF	TGCGCCAGCAGCCCGACGGGAGGGAGGGTCAATGAGCAGTTCTTC
NA	TRBD1	TRBV6-1	TRBJ1-6	CASSEGTGTNSPLHF	TGTGCCAGCAGTGAGGGGACAGGGACGAATTCACCCCTCCACTTT
many	NA	TRBV19	TRBJ1-1	CASSRTVMNTEAFF	TGTGCCAGTAGTAGGACGGTCATGAACACTGAAGCTTTCTTT
many	NA	TRBV2	TRBJ2-7	CASRPDRRSGEQYF	TGTGCCAGCAGACCTGACAGACGTTCTGGCGAGCAGTACTTC
many	NA	TRBV20-1	TRBJ2-2	CSAQTGLNTGELFF	TGCAGTGCCCAGACCGGATTAAACACCGGGGAGCTGTTTTTT
many	NA	TRBV7-2	TRBJ2-5	CASSHSLGAGEETQYF	TGTGCCAGCAGCCACTCACTAGGGGCGGGCGAGGAGACCCAGTACTTC
few	TRBD2	TRBV24-1	TRBJ2-3	CATSDISGRSTDTQYF	TGTGCCACCAGTGATATTAGCGGGAGAAGTACGGATACGCAGTATTTT
few	TRBD1	TRBV6-1	TRBJ1-2	CASREKGQLNYGYTF	TGTGCCAGCAGGGAAAAGGGACAGCTTAACTATGGCTACACCTTC
NA	NA	TRBV3-1	TRBJ2-2	CASSPGQCFTGELFF	TGTGCCAGCAGCCCCGGACAGTGTTTTACCGGGGAGCTGTTTTTT
few	NA	TRBV10-3	TRBJ2-7	CAISEGREYEQYF	TGTGCCATCAGTGAGGGCAGGGAGTACGAGCAGTACTTC
many	NA	TRBV29-1	TRBJ2-7	CSVVLADYEQYF	TGCAGCGTTGTATTAGCGGACTACGAGCAGTACTTC
many	NA	TRBV28	TRBJ1-4	CASRTATEKLFF	TGTGCCAGCCGTACAGCTACTGAAAAACTGTTTTTT
many	NA	TRBV11-2	TRBJ2-5	CASSYGGQETQYF	TGTGCCAGCAGCTATGGGGGCCAAGAGACCCAGTACTTC
many	NA	TRBV4-1	TRBJ2-7	CASSQIQGYEQYF	TGCGCCAGCAGCCAAATACAGGGCTACGAGCAGTACTTC
many	TRBD1	TRBV7-2	TRBJ1-6	CASSLQGAVDSPLHF	TGTGCCAGCAGCTTACAGGGGGCGGTTGATTCACCCCTCCACTTT
many	TRBD1	TRBV12-3/TRBV12-4	TRBJ1-2	CASSPRTGAFRPGGYTF	TGTGCCAGCAGTCCGAGGACAGGGGCGTTCAGACCGGGAGGCTACACCTTC
many	NA	TRBV3-1	TRBJ2-7	CASSQGRSSSYEQYF	TGTGCCAGCAGCCAAGGCCGTTCTTCCTCCTACGAGCAGTACTTC
many	NA	TRBV27	TRBJ2-2	CASSSPLELFF	TGTGCCAGCAGTTCCCCTTTAGAGCTGTTTTTT
many	TRBD1	TRBV5-1	TRBJ2-7	CASSQRDREMYF	TGCGCCAGCAGCCAACGGGACAGGGAGATGTACTTC
NA	TRBD1	TRBV5-4	TRBJ1-4	CASSRQGSNEKLFF	TGTGCCAGCAGCCGACAGGGTTCTAATGAAAAACTGTTTTTT
NA	NA	TRBV11-2	TRBJ2-7	CASSLSSLNEQYF	TGTGCCAGCAGCTTATCCAGTCTTAACGAGCAGTACTTC
many	TRBD2	TRBV20-1	TRBJ2-1	CSARDPVRGGRAEQFF	TGCAGTGCTAGAGATCCGGTACGTGGCGGGAGGGCCGAGCAGTTCTTC